These T cell receptor beta chains were read from a single sample in a study of spatial heterogeneity in lung cancer. Each CDR3 protein gets one entry after TCRdb re-called the 5' RACE reads with MiXCR. The sample yields 30,000 to 40,000 distinct CDR3 sequences, roughly 5.4% seen once. Sequenced here: PBMCs, sampled at surgery. The receptors shown here come from a female donor with early-stage non-small cell lung cancer. Both conserved end residues are part of each CDR3. The D gene is left open where the match is weak. Clone size, where shown, is once, few, many, or a class for clones that have expanded.

D	size	J	V	length	CDR3	DNA
TRBD1	-	TRBJ1-5	TRBV6-1	15	CASSAGTGGDQPQHF	TGTGCCAGCAGTGCCGGGACAGGGGGCGATCAGCCCCAGCATTTT
-	many	TRBJ1-1	TRBV5-6	14	CASSLFRYEGEAFF	TGTGCCAGCAGCTTGTTCAGGTACGAGGGTGAAGCTTTCTTT
TRBD1	many	TRBJ1-1	TRBV30	13	CAGGTARNTEAFF	TGTGCCGGAGGGACAGCACGTAACACTGAAGCTTTCTTT
-	few	TRBJ2-3	TRBV2	18	CASSEARTWGIRTDTQYF	TGTGCCAGCAGTGAAGCTCGTACTTGGGGAATCCGGACAGATACGCAGTATTTT
-	-	TRBJ1-6	TRBV7-2	12	CASSLADSPLHF	TGTGCCAGCAGCTTAGCGGATTCACCCCTCCACTTT
-	-	TRBJ2-7	TRBV7-2	15	CASSLVGAPDYEQYF	TGTGCCAGCAGCTTAGTCGGGGCCCCTGACTACGAGCAGTACTTC
-	few	TRBJ1-2	TRBV7-9	14	CASSLGKINYGYTF	TGTGCCAGCAGCTTAGGCAAGATTAACTATGGCTACACCTTC
-	many	TRBJ1-5	TRBV7-2	15	CASSPEEERWQPQHF	TGTGCCAGCAGCCCGGAGGAGGAAAGGTGGCAGCCCCAGCATTTT
-	many	TRBJ1-1	TRBV7-6	14	CASTPWGRTTEAFF	TGTGCCAGCACCCCGTGGGGGAGGACCACTGAAGCTTTCTTT
-	many	TRBJ2-3	TRBV20-1	13	CSARVTAPDTQYF	TGCAGTGCTAGAGTGACTGCGCCAGATACGCAGTATTTT
-	-	TRBJ1-5	TRBV20-1	11	CSARDQEPQHF	TGCAGTGCTAGAGATCAAGAGCCCCAGCATTTT
TRBD2	many	TRBJ2-3	TRBV19	16	CASSPGLADNTDTQYF	TGTGCCAGTAGTCCCGGACTAGCGGACAATACAGATACGCAGTATTTT
TRBD1	many	TRBJ2-7	TRBV20-1	14	CSAVGQGVIYEQYF	TGCAGTGCGGTGGGACAGGGGGTCATCTACGAGCAGTACTTC
TRBD2	large	TRBJ2-1	TRBV20-1	18	CSAPRTSGQIRDYNEQFF	TGCAGTGCCCCCAGGACTAGCGGTCAAATAAGGGACTACAATGAGCAGTTCTTC
-	many	TRBJ2-7	TRBV6-2/TRBV6-3	13	CASSEQGTYEQYF	TGTGCCAGCAGTGAACAGGGAACCTACGAGCAGTACTTC
TRBD2	many	TRBJ2-5	TRBV10-3	16	CAISEWASGPQETQYF	TGTGCCATCAGTGAGTGGGCTAGCGGGCCCCAAGAGACCCAGTACTTC
-	many	TRBJ1-6	TRBV6-2/TRBV6-3	15	CASRSFRSYNSPLHF	TGTGCCAGCAGATCATTCAGGAGCTATAATTCACCCCTCCACTTT
-	many	TRBJ2-3	TRBV30	15	CAWSVRSGYTDTQYF	TGTGCCTGGAGTGTACGAAGCGGATACACAGATACGCAGTATTTT
TRBD1	few	TRBJ1-6	TRBV6-5	14	CASRAGGQNSPLHF	TGTGCCAGCAGGGCCGGGGGACAGAATTCACCCCTCCACTTT
TRBD2	many	TRBJ2-3	TRBV30	16	CAWSVPPGSGADTQYF	TGTGCCTGGAGTGTACCCCCGGGTAGCGGGGCGGATACGCAGTATTTT
-	many	TRBJ2-7	TRBV2	14	CASRPTALRYEQYF	TGTGCCAGCAGGCCGACAGCCCTCCGGTACGAGCAGTACTTC
-	few	TRBJ2-3	TRBV19	14	CASSIDRMTDTQYF	TGTGCCAGTAGTATTGACAGGATGACAGATACGCAGTATTTT
-	many	TRBJ1-1	TRBV30	13	CAWSSQGLTEAFF	TGTGCCTGGAGTTCACAGGGTCTCACTGAAGCTTTCTTT
-	many	TRBJ2-1	TRBV11-2	14	CASSSLTGYNEQFF	TGTGCCAGCAGCTCCCTGACAGGTTACAATGAGCAGTTCTTC
TRBD1	few	TRBJ1-1	TRBV2	14	CASSALRGQGEAFF	TGTGCCAGCAGTGCCCTAAGGGGGCAAGGTGAAGCTTTCTTT
-	-	TRBJ2-5	TRBV4-2	15	CASSPTAGQGETQYF	TGTGCCAGCAGCCCTACCGCGGGGCAGGGAGAGACCCAGTACTTC
-	few	TRBJ1-2	TRBV6-6	9	CASSYPIFF	TGTGCCAGCAGTTACCCCATTTTCTTC
-	few	TRBJ2-5	TRBV7-2	14	CASSFSGGKETQYF	TGTGCCAGCAGCTTCTCCGGGGGCAAAGAGACCCAGTACTTC
TRBD1	few	TRBJ2-7	TRBV6-2/TRBV6-3	15	CASSYPTGQVGEQYF	TGTGCCAGCAGTTACCCCACGGGACAGGTGGGAGAGCAGTACTTC
TRBD1	many	TRBJ2-5	TRBV6-1	11	CASRGQIIWYF	TGTGCCAGCAGGGGACAGATTATCTGGTACTTC
-	-	TRBJ2-1	TRBV5-1	15	CASSAEGSLINEQFF	TGCGCCAGCAGCGCTGAGGGGTCTCTCATCAATGAGCAGTTCTTC
TRBD2	many	TRBJ2-1	TRBV3-1	18	CASSQEIQRGGLNNEQFF	TGTGCCAGCAGCCAAGAAATTCAGCGGGGGGGCCTGAACAATGAGCAGTTCTTC
TRBD2	many	TRBJ2-5	TRBV11-2	14	CASSYGLAEGTQYF	TGTGCCAGCAGCTACGGACTAGCGGAGGGGACCCAGTACTTC
-	few	TRBJ1-1	TRBV28	14	CASGSSQGYTEAFF	TGTGCCAGCGGGTCGAGCCAGGGGTACACTGAAGCTTTCTTT
-	many	TRBJ1-4	TRBV6-5	16	CATSQDWGTTNEKLFF	TGTGCCACCTCCCAAGACTGGGGGACAACTAATGAAAAACTGTTTTTT
-	-	TRBJ1-6	TRBV20-1	19	CSAREIIQGPSSYNSPLHF	TGCAGTGCTCGGGAGATAATTCAGGGTCCAAGCTCCTATAATTCACCCCTCCACTTT
TRBD2	many	TRBJ2-3	TRBV20-1	15	CSAPSASGAADTQYF	TGCAGTGCTCCGAGCGCTAGCGGGGCAGCAGATACGCAGTATTTT
-	many	TRBJ1-1	TRBV5-1	15	CASSSHGTANTEAFF	TGCGCCAGCAGCTCCCACGGGACGGCGAACACTGAAGCTTTCTTT
TRBD1	-	TRBJ1-6	TRBV7-9	16	CASSLISGTAHSPLHF	TGTGCCAGCAGCTTAATCTCCGGGACAGCTCATTCACCCCTCCACTTT
TRBD1	-	TRBJ2-1	TRBV13	16	CASSDRDRGRYNEQFF	TGTGCCAGCAGCGACCGGGACAGGGGACGATACAATGAGCAGTTCTTC
-	few	TRBJ2-3	TRBV6-5	15	CASSYFEDSTDTQYF	TGTGCCAGCAGTTACTTCGAGGACAGCACAGATACGCAGTATTTT
-	-	TRBJ2-1	TRBV18	14	CASGIGSSYNEQFF	TGTGCCAGCGGGATAGGGAGCTCCTACAATGAGCAGTTCTTC
-	many	TRBJ1-6	TRBV7-6	17	CASSPVVGGAYNSPLHF	TGTGCCAGCAGCCCGGTGGTGGGGGGCGCCTATAATTCACCCCTCCACTTT
TRBD1	-	TRBJ2-7	TRBV6-2/TRBV6-3	14	CASSRTGSSVEQYF	TGTGCCAGCAGCAGGACAGGATCTTCGGTCGAGCAGTACTTC
-	-	TRBJ2-4	TRBV23-1	14	CASSQGLAKNIQYF	TGCGCCAGCAGTCAGGGTCTAGCCAAAAACATTCAGTACTTC
-	many	TRBJ1-1	TRBV28	13	CASSLYSRDEAFF	TGTGCCAGCAGTTTGTATAGCAGGGATGAAGCTTTCTTT